The TCR beta chain under discussion was sequenced for a study of CD8 T cells in ankylosing spondylitis. TCRdb recomputed calls from the 5' RACE reads with MiXCR, one row per CDR3 protein. The sample yields approximately 550,000 distinct CDR3 sequences, 9.5% to 15% seen once. Broader study findings: It appeared that ankylosing spondylitis blood was characterized by a TCR beta motif of fewer than ten highly homologous variants.

This clonotype occurred many times. What it recognizes is unknown. The source of this sequence is a male donor with ankylosing spondylitis. Sequenced input: blood, either unsorted or a sorted T cell fraction (not recorded which).

The CDR3 nucleotides read TGCGCCAGCAGCCCCGAAGGGCGGGAGGGGAATGAGCAGTTCTTC. Its translation is CASSPEGREGNEQFF. The V gene is TRBV5-1, the J gene TRBJ2-1, with TRBD2 matching 9 bases. The V segment lost 4 bases and the J segment 7 bases; nucleotides outside the gene matches: 9. The CDR3 covers 15 residues. The germline gives CDR1 SGHRS, CDR2 YFSETQ.